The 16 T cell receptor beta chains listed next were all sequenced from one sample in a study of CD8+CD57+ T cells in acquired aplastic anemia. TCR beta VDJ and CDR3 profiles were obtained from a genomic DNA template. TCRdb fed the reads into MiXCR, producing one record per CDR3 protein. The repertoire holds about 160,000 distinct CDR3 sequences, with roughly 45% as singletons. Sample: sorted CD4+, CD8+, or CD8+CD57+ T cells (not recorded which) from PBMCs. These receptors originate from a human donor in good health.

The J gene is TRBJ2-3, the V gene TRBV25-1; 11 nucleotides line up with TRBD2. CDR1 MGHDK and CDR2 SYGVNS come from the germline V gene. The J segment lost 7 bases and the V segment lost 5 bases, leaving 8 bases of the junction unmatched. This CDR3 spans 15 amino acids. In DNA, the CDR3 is TGTGCCAGCAGTCCAACTAGCGGGGGCACTAATACGCAGTATTTT. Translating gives CASSPTSGGTNTQYF.

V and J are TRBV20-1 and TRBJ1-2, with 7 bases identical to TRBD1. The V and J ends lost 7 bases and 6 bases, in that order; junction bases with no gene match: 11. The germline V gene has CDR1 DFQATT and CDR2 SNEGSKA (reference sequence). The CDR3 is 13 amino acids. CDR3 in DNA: TGCAGTGTTTTTAGGACAGGTTCCAATGGCTACACCTTC. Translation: CSVFRTGSNGYTF.

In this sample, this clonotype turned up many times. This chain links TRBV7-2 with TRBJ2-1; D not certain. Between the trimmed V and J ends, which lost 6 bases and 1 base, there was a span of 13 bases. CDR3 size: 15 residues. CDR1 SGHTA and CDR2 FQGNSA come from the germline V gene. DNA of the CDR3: TGTGCCAGCAGTCAAAACGGCGGATCCTACAATGAGCAGTTCTTC. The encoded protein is CASSQNGGSYNEQFF.

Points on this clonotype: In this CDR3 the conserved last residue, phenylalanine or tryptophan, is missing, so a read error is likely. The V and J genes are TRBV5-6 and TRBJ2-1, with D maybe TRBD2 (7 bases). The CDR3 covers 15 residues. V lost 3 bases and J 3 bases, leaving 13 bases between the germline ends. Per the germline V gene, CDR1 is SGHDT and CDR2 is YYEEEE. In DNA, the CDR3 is TGTGCCAGCAGCTCCCGGGGGGCGATCTACAATGAGCAGTTCCTC. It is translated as CASSSRGAIYNEQFL.

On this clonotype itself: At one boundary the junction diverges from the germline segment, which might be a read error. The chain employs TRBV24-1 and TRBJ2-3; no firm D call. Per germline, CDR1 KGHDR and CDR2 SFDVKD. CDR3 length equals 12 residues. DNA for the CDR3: TGTGCCACCAGTGTTCGAGGAGATACGCGGTATTTT. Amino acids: CATSVRGDTRYF.

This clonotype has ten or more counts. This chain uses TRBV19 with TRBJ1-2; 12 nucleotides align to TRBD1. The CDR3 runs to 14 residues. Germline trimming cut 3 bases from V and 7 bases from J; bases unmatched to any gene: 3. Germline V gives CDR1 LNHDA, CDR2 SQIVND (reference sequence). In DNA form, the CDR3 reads TGTGCCAGTAGTATGGGGACAGGGGGCGTTGGCTACACCTTC. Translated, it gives CASSMGTGGVGYTF.

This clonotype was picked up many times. CDR3: CASSLGVYNSPLHF. The CDR3 DNA reads as TGTGCCAGCAGCTTAGGGGTATATAATTCACCCCTCCACTTT. The chain recombines TRBV7-2 with TRBJ1-6, with D hard to call. CDR3 length: 14 residues. The V and J ends lost 1 base and 4 bases respectively, with 5 bases between them. Looked up from germline, CDR1 is SGHTA and CDR2 is FQGNSA.

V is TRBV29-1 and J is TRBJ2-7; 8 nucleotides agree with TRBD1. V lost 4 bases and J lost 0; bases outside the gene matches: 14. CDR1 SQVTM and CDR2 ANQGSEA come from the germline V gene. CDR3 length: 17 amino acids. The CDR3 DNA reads TGCAGCGTTGGCCGGACAGGGTTGAACTGGGGCTCCTACGAGCAGTACTTC. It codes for CSVGRTGLNWGSYEQYF.

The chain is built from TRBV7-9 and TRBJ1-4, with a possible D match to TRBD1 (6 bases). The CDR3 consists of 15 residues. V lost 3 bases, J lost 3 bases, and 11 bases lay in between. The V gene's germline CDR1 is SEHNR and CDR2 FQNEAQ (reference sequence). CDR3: CASSLTGQSNEKLFF. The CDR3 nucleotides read TGTGCCAGCAGCTTGACGGGACAATCTAATGAAAAACTGTTTTTT.

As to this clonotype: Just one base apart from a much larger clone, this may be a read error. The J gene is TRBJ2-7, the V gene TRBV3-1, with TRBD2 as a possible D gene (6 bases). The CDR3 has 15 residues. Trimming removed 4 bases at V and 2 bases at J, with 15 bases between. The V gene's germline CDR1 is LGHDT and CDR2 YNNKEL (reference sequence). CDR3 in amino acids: CASSPGGILPYEQYF. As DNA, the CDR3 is TGTGCCAGCAGCCCGGGCGGGATTCTCCCCTACGAGCAGTACTTC.

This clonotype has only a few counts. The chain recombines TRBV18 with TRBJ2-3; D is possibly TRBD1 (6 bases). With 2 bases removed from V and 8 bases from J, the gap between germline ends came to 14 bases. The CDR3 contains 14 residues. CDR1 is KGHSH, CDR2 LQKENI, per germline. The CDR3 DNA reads TGTGCCAGCTCACCAAGACAGGAACCGCCTACGCAGTATTTT. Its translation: CASSPRQEPPTQYF.

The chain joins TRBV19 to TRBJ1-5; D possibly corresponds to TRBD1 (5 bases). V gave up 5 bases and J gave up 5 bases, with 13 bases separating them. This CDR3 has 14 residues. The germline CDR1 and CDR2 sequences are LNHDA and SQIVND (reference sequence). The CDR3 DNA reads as TGTGCCAGTAGTGATTCGGGGCAATATCAGCCCCAGCATTTT. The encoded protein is CASSDSGQYQPQHF.

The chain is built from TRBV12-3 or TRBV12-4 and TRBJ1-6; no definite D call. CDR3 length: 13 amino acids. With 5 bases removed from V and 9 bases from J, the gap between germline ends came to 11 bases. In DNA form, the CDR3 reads TGTGCCAGCAGTACAGATGCGAGTTCACCCCTCCACTTT. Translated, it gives CASSTDASSPLHF.

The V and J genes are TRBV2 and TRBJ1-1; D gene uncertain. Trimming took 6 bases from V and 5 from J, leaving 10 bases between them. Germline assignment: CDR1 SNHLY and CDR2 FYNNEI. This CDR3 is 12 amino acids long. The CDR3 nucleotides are TGTGCCAGCAGAGGTAGGGTGACTGAAGCTTTCTTT. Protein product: CASRGRVTEAFF.

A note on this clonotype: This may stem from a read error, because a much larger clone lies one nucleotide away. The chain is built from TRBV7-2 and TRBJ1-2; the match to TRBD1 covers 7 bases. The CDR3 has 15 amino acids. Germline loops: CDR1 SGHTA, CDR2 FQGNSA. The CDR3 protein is CASSSYGQGGYGCTF. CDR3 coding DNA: TGTGCCAGCAGCTCCTACGGACAAGGGGGCTATGGCTGCACCTTC.

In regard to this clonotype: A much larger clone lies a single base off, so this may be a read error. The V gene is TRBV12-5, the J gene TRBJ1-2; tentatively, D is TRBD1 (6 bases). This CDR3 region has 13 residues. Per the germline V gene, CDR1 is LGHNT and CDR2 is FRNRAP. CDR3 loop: CASGLGGQNGSTF. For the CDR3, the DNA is TGTGCTAGTGGTTTGGGAGGACAGAATGGCTCCACCTTC.